These 30 T cell receptor beta chains were all obtained from the same sample, sequenced in a study of graft-versus-host responses after intestinal transplantation. Clones were read by immunoSEQ multiplex PCR, and TCRdb kept only the in-frame ones, dropping some. Seen here are about 98,000 clones, 86% observed once, and the top ten hold 1.4%. Sequences were derived from PBMCs, sampled 255 days after intestinal transplant. The receptor set was obtained from a human patient who received an intestinal transplant, so some T cells may come from the graft donor.

Regarding this clone: The same CDR3 arises from other DNA sequences in this sample as well. J is TRBJ2-7 and V is TRBV6-1, with 8 bases aligning to TRBD2. This CDR3 is 14 amino acids long. The germline V gene encodes CDR1 MNHNS and CDR2 SASEGT. V trimming: 7 bases; J trimming: 2 bases; junction bases outside the gene matches: 7. CDR3: CASIRAGEAYEQYF. CDR3 bases: TGTGCCAGCATTAGAGCGGGGGAAGCCTACGAGCAGTACTTC.

The chain is built from TRBV4-1 and TRBJ2-7; D unclear. The CDR3 has 13 amino acids. With 1 base removed from V and 3 bases from J, the gap between germline ends came to 7 bases. Looked up from germline, CDR1 is MGHRA and CDR2 is YSYEKL. The CDR3 DNA reads as TGCGCCAGCAGCCAAGGACAACACTACGAGCAGTACTTC. This sequence encodes CASSQGQHYEQYF.

The V gene is TRBV28, the J gene TRBJ1-1; no definite D call. The length of the CDR3 is 14 residues. Trimming took 5 bases from V and 4 from J, leaving 14 bases between them. Germline V gene lookup returns CDR1 MDHEN and CDR2 SYDVKM. CDR3 nucleotide sequence: TGTGCCAGCAGTACCCCGGGAGGGTCCACTGAAGCTTTCTTT. It translates to CASSTPGGSTEAFF.

J is TRBJ1-4 and V is TRBV29-1, with TRBD1 as a possible D gene (5 bases). The CDR3 loop spans 13 amino acids. V was clipped by 5 bases and J by 5 bases, with 12 bases between them. CDR1 SQVTM and CDR2 ANQGSEA come from the germline V gene. CDR3 residues: CSVKRGVNEKLFF. Written as DNA, the CDR3 is TGCAGCGTTAAGCGGGGGGTAAATGAAAAACTGTTTTTT.

The chain carries TRBV14 and TRBJ1-3, with D unclear. This CDR3 has 15 residues. The V end was cut by 2 bases, the J end by 0 bases, with 8 bases between. Germline CDR1 is SGHDN and CDR2 is FVKESK. DNA of the CDR3: TGTGCCAGCAGCCAAAGTTTATCCTCTGGAAACACCATATATTTT. Its translation: CASSQSLSSGNTIYF.

The V gene is TRBV7-8, the J gene TRBJ2-1, with TRBD2 matching over 8 bases. This CDR3 is 21 amino acids long. Germline lookup yields CDR1 SGHVS and CDR2 FQNEAQ. The trim removed 6 bases at V and 9 bases at J, leaving 31 bases unmatched. The CDR3 region has the DNA TGTGCCAGCAGTCCCGCGGGAAGTATAGCCCCTAGTAAAGGACGGGGGGGTGAGCAGTTCTTC. Translating it yields CASSPAGSIAPSKGRGGEQFF.

The chain is built from TRBV7-8 and TRBJ2-1; D unclear. Per the germline V gene, CDR1 is SGHVS and CDR2 is FQNEAQ. Trimming pared 5 bases from V and 1 base from J, leaving 27 bases between. The CDR3 totals 20 residues. This chain's CDR3 is CASSQYELAYDKLSYNEQFF. The CDR3 nucleotides are TGTGCCAGCAGCCAGTATGAGTTGGCGTACGATAAACTATCCTACAATGAGCAGTTCTTC.

This clone was seen just once. This CDR3 is also generated by other DNA sequences in the sample. The chain employs TRBV28 and TRBJ2-1; the match to TRBD1 covers 7 bases. This CDR3 region has 13 residues. The germline V gene has CDR1 MDHEN and CDR2 SYDVKM. The ends lost 6 bases at V and 4 bases at J; junction bases unmatched: 3. The CDR3 DNA reads TGTGCCAGCAGCCGGGGACAGTACAATGAGCAGTTCTTC. Translation gives CASSRGQYNEQFF.

This chain connects TRBV19 to TRBJ2-7, with D possibly matching TRBD2 (5 bases). The length of the CDR3 is 14 residues. V was clipped by 5 bases and J by 2 bases, with 13 bases between them. Germline V gene data show CDR1 as LNHDA and CDR2 as SQIVND (reference sequence). The CDR3 here is CASSRAAGPYEQYF. The CDR3 DNA reads as TGTGCCAGTAGTCGAGCGGCTGGGCCCTACGAGCAGTACTTC.

J is TRBJ1-1 and V is TRBV6-1; a weak D match, TRBD1 (5 bases). Germline V CDR1 and CDR2: MNHNS, SASEGT. This CDR3 comprises 14 residues. Trimming removed 6 bases at V and 6 bases at J, with 17 bases between. The CDR3 loop reads CASRGIGARAEAFF. The CDR3 nucleotides are TGTGCCAGCAGGGGGATCGGGGCGCGGGCTGAAGCTTTCTTT.

The rearrangement uses TRBV27 and TRBJ1-5, with a tentative D call TRBD1 (6 bases). Trimming stripped 2 bases from V and 2 bases from J, with 13 bases between. From germline, CDR1 is MNHEY and CDR2 SMNVEV (reference sequence). The CDR3 is 16 amino acids. In DNA, the CDR3 is TGTGCCAGCAGTTTAGGGGGGGCCGCAGGCAATCAGCCCCAGCATTTT. This sequence encodes CASSLGGAAGNQPQHF.

The chain recombines TRBV19 with TRBJ1-5, with 7 bases that match TRBD1. Germline CDR1 reads LNHDA; CDR2 reads SQIVND (reference sequence). The CDR3 totals 13 residues. The trim removed 6 bases at V and 2 bases at J, leaving 1 base unmatched. The CDR3 loop reads CASRTGGNQPQHF. CDR3 nucleotides: TGTGCCAGTAGAACAGGGGGCAATCAGCCCCAGCATTTT.

The genes are TRBV2 and TRBJ1-2, with D possibly TRBD1 on 5 matching bases. V dropped 5 bases and J dropped 2 bases, with 18 bases sitting between them. This CDR3 has 16 residues. In germline, CDR1 is SNHLY, CDR2 FYNNEI. The CDR3 loop is CASSSPWGEMNYGYTF. CDR3 in DNA: TGTGCCAGCAGTTCTCCGTGGGGGGAGATGAACTATGGCTACACCTTC.

V usage is TRBV7-9 and J usage is TRBJ2-7; no reliable D call. This CDR3 region has 13 residues. Germline V gene sequence: CDR1 SEHNR, CDR2 FQNEAQ (reference sequence). The V end was cut by 3 bases, the J end by 0 bases, with 6 bases between. CDR3 DNA: TGTGCCAGCAGCTTGCCAGGCTCCTACGAGCAGTACGTC. Protein sequence: CASSLPGSYEQYV.

The chain employs TRBV28 and TRBJ2-7, with 7 nucleotides matching TRBD1. There are 14 residues in the CDR3. V lost 6 bases and J lost 3; bases outside the gene matches: 8. Germline lookup yields CDR1 MDHEN and CDR2 SYDVKM. The CDR3 here is CASRRRGQVYEQYF. CDR3 coding DNA: TGTGCCAGCAGGCGAAGAGGACAGGTCTACGAGCAGTACTTC.

The chain employs TRBV5-1 and TRBJ1-2; D is unresolved. The CDR3 has 15 amino acids. With 1 base removed from V and 4 bases from J, the gap between germline ends came to 14 bases. Germline V gene data show CDR1 as SGHRS and CDR2 as YFSETQ. As DNA, the CDR3 is TGCGCCAGCAGCTTGACAGACAACGACTTCTATGGCTACACCTTC. Translating gives CASSLTDNDFYGYTF.

V and J are TRBV29-1 and TRBJ1-6, with a weak D call TRBD1 (6 bases). This CDR3 contains 13 residues. CDR1 and CDR2 (germline): SQVTM, ANQGSEA. The V gene lost 5 bases and the J gene lost 8 bases, with 13 bases spanning the gap. CDR3 DNA sequence: TGCAGCGTTCAACAGGGTAGGGATTCACCCCTCCACTTT. It yields the protein CSVQQGRDSPLHF.

The gene calls are TRBV6-5 and TRBJ2-3; TRBD2 is a possible D gene (6 bases). Trimming left V 3 bases short and J 2 bases short, with 12 bases between. This CDR3 is 15 amino acids long. In germline, CDR1 is MNHEY, CDR2 SVGAGI. The CDR3 loop reads CASSYRGSPTDTQYF. CDR3 coding DNA: TGTGCCAGCAGTTATCGGGGGAGTCCCACAGATACGCAGTATTTT.

Only one count was recorded for this clone. The rearrangement joins TRBV30 to TRBJ1-2, with TRBD1 identical over 7 bases. This CDR3 spans 14 amino acids. Germline V gene lookup returns CDR1 GTSNPN and CDR2 SVGIG (reference sequence). V lost 3 bases, J lost 0 bases, and 4 bases stayed unmatched. CDR3 bases: TGTGCCTGGAGGAGGGACAGCGCTAACTATGGCTACACCTTC. Residues: CAWRRDSANYGYTF.

The rearrangement uses TRBV5-1 and TRBJ1-1; no definite D call. Germline V gene lookup returns CDR1 SGHRS and CDR2 YFSETQ. This CDR3 comprises 17 residues. Trimming left V 0 bases short and J 0 bases short, with 15 bases between. Written as DNA, the CDR3 is TGCGCCAGCAGCTTGGTAGTTTTGGACGGCATGAACACTGAAGCTTTCTTT. Amino acid sequence: CASSLVVLDGMNTEAFF.

The genes are TRBV19 and TRBJ2-7, with TRBD2 identical over 11 bases. After removal of 2 bases from V and 5 bases from J, the junction contained 5 bases not matched to a gene. The CDR3 covers 15 residues. The germline V gene has CDR1 LNHDA and CDR2 SQIVND (reference sequence). CDR3 sequence: CASSITSGRSNEQYF. The CDR3 DNA reads TGTGCCAGTAGTATAACTAGCGGGAGATCCAACGAGCAGTACTTC. The whole variable domain, filled in from reference TRBV19 and TRBJ2-7, reads DGGITQSPKYLFRKEGQNVTLSCEQNLNHDAMYWYRQDPGQGLRLIYYSQIVNDFQKGDIAEGYSVSREKKESFPLTVTSAQKNPTAFYLCASSITSGRSNEQYFGPGTRLTVT.

The chain employs TRBV5-7 and TRBJ2-7; weak D call: TRBD1 (5 bases). TRBV5-7 is sorted into the ORF group, with uncertain function. The CDR3 has 15 residues. Trimming pared 0 bases from V and 2 bases from J, leaving 12 bases between. CDR3 in DNA: TGTGCCAGCAGCTTGGAGGGGCGGCGGACCTACGAGCAGTACTTC. Translated: CASSLEGRRTYEQYF.

This clone has more than one count but fewer than ten. The chain recombines TRBV14 with TRBJ2-7; TRBD1 matches at 10 bases. This CDR3 has 15 residues. Trimming took 1 base from V and 5 from J; bases not matched to a gene: 5. Germline CDR1 and CDR2: SGHDN and FVKESK. CDR3: CASSQAGTGVNEQYF. The CDR3 DNA reads TGTGCCAGCAGCCAAGCGGGGACAGGGGTCAACGAGCAGTACTTC.

The chain employs TRBV15 and TRBJ2-1; 10 nucleotides align to TRBD2. Unmatched junction bases numbered 8, after V lost 0 bases and J lost 9 bases. This CDR3 is 16 amino acids long. CDR1 and CDR2 (germline): LNHNV, YYDKDF (reference sequence). The CDR3 DNA reads TGTGCCACCAGCAGAGATGTGAGCGGGGGGGCGGTTGAGCAGTTCTTC. Encoded protein: CATSRDVSGGAVEQFF.

This clone has at least ten counts. The chain has TRBV11-2 and TRBJ2-2, with D hard to call. Germline values: CDR1 SGHAT, CDR2 FQNNGV. The ends were cut back, 1 base at V and 2 bases at J, with 8 bases in the middle. The CDR3 is 15 residues long. DNA for the CDR3: TGTGCCAGCAGCTTAGCACAGTTCAACACCGGGGAGCTGTTTTTT. It encodes CASSLAQFNTGELFF.

The rearrangement joins TRBV6-1 to TRBJ1-3, with 7 bases aligning to TRBD1. J lost 0 bases, V lost 8 bases, and 7 bases had no gene match. Germline V gene sequence: CDR1 MNHNS, CDR2 SASEGT. CDR3 size: 15 residues. DNA for the CDR3: TGTGCCAGCCTAACCCGGGACAGCTCTGGAAACACCATATATTTT. Translation: CASLTRDSSGNTIYF.

The chain has TRBV28 and TRBJ1-4, with D possibly TRBD1 on 6 matching bases. The V and J ends lost 5 bases and 7 bases respectively, with 14 bases between them. Germline values: CDR1 MDHEN, CDR2 SYDVKM. The CDR3 covers 14 residues. In nucleotides, the CDR3 is TGTGCCAGCAGTGTAAGGGGGGTATTTGAAAAACTGTTTTTT. This codes for CASSVRGVFEKLFF.

This chain links TRBV7-3 with TRBJ2-2, with D possibly being TRBD1 (5 bases). The CDR3 totals 14 residues. V lost 6 bases, J lost 5 bases, and 13 bases lay in between. Germline CDR1 reads SGHTA; CDR2 reads FQGTGA. This CDR3 is CASRSGPGTGELFF. As DNA, the CDR3 is TGTGCCAGCAGATCCGGGCCAGGGACCGGGGAGCTGTTTTTT.

The gene calls are TRBV6-5 and TRBJ1-4; the D is unclear. This CDR3 spans 13 amino acids. Germline CDR1 and CDR2: MNHEY and SVGAGI. V was trimmed by 2 bases and J by 3 bases, leaving 4 bases between them. The CDR3 DNA is TGTGCCAGCAGTTACGACCCTAATGAAAAACTGTTTTTT. Encoded protein: CASSYDPNEKLFF.

The chain is built from TRBV5-8 and TRBJ2-7; 7 bases agree with TRBD1. The CDR3 totals 14 residues. CDR1 is SGHTS, CDR2 YDEGEE, per germline. J was trimmed by 6 bases and V by 4 bases; bases with no gene match: 10. The CDR3 spells CASSDQTGVGEQYV. CDR3 nucleotides: TGTGCCAGCAGCGACCAAACAGGGGTCGGCGAGCAGTACGTC.